The rows below give T cell receptor beta chains drawn from one sample of a study of T cell responses to AZD1222 COVID-19 vaccine. The repertoire was sequenced with immunoSEQ multiplex PCR; TCRdb's copy has only in-frame clones and lacks some. Seen here are about 70,000 clones, 85% observed once, and the top ten hold roughly 20%. The sequencing here drew on peripheral blood, taken on day 0 of AZD1222 vaccination. The receptors stem from an adult in good health. The CDR3 runs from the conserved cysteine through the conserved F or W. The D gene is left open where the match is weak. Some rows have no size entry. The others give once, few or many, or a class for an expanded clone.

j_gene | abundance | d_gene | v_gene | CDR3nt | CDR3aa
TRBJ1-4 | once | TRBD1 | TRBV5-6 | TGTGCCAGCAGCTCCGACAGGGGAAGTGGAGCTAATGAAAAACTGTTTTTT | CASSSDRGSGANEKLFF
TRBJ2-2 | NA | NA | TRBV11-2 | TGTGCCAGCAGCTTATACCCCGGCAGCGCGCGCACCGGGGAGCTGTTTTTT | CASSLYPGSARTGELFF
TRBJ1-2 | NA | TRBD1 | TRBV5-4 | TGTGCCAGCAGCCCGATGGGGACAGGCGCAATCTATGGCTACACCTTC | CASSPMGTGAIYGYTF
TRBJ2-7 | NA | NA | TRBV12-5 | TGTGCTAGTGCCTTGACAGTAAGCCCCTACGAGCAGTACTTC | CASALTVSPYEQYF
TRBJ2-1 | NA | NA | TRBV19 | TGTGCCAGTAGTAGGGTAGGAGGGAACTACAATGAGCAGTTCTTC | CASSRVGGNYNEQFF
TRBJ1-1 | NA | NA | TRBV19 | TGTGCCAGTAGCCGGGACAAAAACACTGAAGCTTTCTTT | CASSRDKNTEAFF
TRBJ2-7 | NA | TRBD1 | TRBV25-1 | TGTGCCAGCAGTGAGTTGGGACAGGGCAAGGGGGCCTACGAGCAGTACTTC | CASSELGQGKGAYEQYF
TRBJ1-5 | NA | TRBD1 | TRBV2 | TGTGCCAGCAGTGAAGAGCAGGGGGGATATAACCCCCAGCATTTT | CASSEEQGGYNPQHF
TRBJ2-1 | NA | NA | TRBV7-2 | TGTGCCAGCAGCTACCAGGGGGGGGCTATCAATGAGCAGTTCTTC | CASSYQGGAINEQFF
TRBJ2-2 | few | TRBD2 | TRBV7-6 | TGTGCCAGCAGCTTAGCAGCGGGAGCGCGCACCGGGGAGCTGTTTTTT | CASSLAAGARTGELFF
TRBJ2-1 | NA | NA | TRBV7-2 | TGTGCCAGCAGCTTGGGAGGACACAATGAGCAGTTCTTC | CASSLGGHNEQFF
TRBJ1-1 | NA | NA | TRBV6-5 | TGTGCCAGCAGCCAAACACCGAACACTGAAGCTTTCTTT | CASSQTPNTEAFF
TRBJ2-3 | few | NA | TRBV30 | TGTGCCTGGAGTGTTCGTAACGGAGATACGCAGTATTTT | CAWSVRNGDTQYF
TRBJ1-5 | NA | NA | TRBV18 | TGTGCCAGCTCACTCTTGGTTGGAGATCAGCCCCAGCATTTT | CASSLLVGDQPQHF
TRBJ1-1 | NA | TRBD1 | TRBV7-9 | TGTGCCAGCAGCTGGGACAGGGGGATCACTGAAGCTTTCTTT | CASSWDRGITEAFF
TRBJ1-2 | few | NA | TRBV19 | TGTGCCAGTAGACAAGGCGGCTACACCTTC | CASRQGGYTF
TRBJ2-6 | NA | NA | TRBV7-2 | TGTGCCAGCAGCTTTGGGGCCTCTGGGGCCAACGTCCTGACTTTC | CASSFGASGANVLTF
TRBJ1-1 | NA | NA | TRBV7-6 | TGTGCCAGCAGCTTTGGGGAAAGCACTGAAGCTTTCTTT | CASSFGESTEAFF
TRBJ1-4 | NA | NA | TRBV11-3 | TGTGCCAGCTCGGCGAACGGAGGGGATGAAAAACTGTTTTTT | CASSANGGDEKLFF
TRBJ1-2 | few | NA | TRBV5-6 | TGTGCCAGCAGCTTGTCTGGCTATGGCTACACCTTC | CASSLSGYGYTF
TRBJ2-2 | once | NA | TRBV18 | TGTGCCAGCTCACCATCCTTGGGCGGGGAGCTGTTTTTT | CASSPSLGGELFF
TRBJ2-1 | few | TRBD2 | TRBV19 | TGTGCCACTCTCGCGGGGGGGGGTGAGCAGTTCTTC | CATLAGGGEQFF
TRBJ2-7 | once | NA | TRBV14 | TGTGCCAGCAGCTACACTCTTACCTACGAGCAGTACTTC | CASSYTLTYEQYF
TRBJ1-1 | NA | NA | TRBV27 | TGTGCCAGCAGTGACTGGGGGTCCAAGGGGACTGAAGCTTTCTTT | CASSDWGSKGTEAFF
TRBJ1-2 | NA | NA | TRBV4-1 | TGCGCCAGCAGCCAAGGTGAGGGGACACCCTATGGCTACACCTTC | CASSQGEGTPYGYTF
TRBJ2-1 | NA | TRBD2 | TRBV11-3 | TGTGCCAGCAGCTCCGGGACTAGCGCCCTCAATGAGCAGTTCTTC | CASSSGTSALNEQFF
TRBJ2-3 | NA | NA | TRBV5-1 | TGCGCCAGCGGCTATGGGGTTTCAGGGGGCACAGATACGCAGTATTTT | CASGYGVSGGTDTQYF
TRBJ1-6 | NA | NA | TRBV2 | TGTGCCAGCAGTGAAGTAGGGGCCAATTCACCCCTCCACTTT | CASSEVGANSPLHF